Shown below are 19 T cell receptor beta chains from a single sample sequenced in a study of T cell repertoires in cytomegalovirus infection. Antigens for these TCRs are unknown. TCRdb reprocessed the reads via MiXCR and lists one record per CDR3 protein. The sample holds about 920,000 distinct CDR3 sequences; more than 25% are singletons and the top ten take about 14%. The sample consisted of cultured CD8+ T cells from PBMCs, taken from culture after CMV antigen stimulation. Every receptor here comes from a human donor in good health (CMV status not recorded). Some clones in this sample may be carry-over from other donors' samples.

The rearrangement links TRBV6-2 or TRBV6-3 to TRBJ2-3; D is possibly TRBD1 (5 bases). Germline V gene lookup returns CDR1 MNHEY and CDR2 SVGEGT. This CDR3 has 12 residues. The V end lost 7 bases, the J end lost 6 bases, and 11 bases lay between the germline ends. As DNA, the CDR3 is TGTGCCAGCATGGCAGGGTACGATACGCAGTATTTT. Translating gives CASMAGYDTQYF.

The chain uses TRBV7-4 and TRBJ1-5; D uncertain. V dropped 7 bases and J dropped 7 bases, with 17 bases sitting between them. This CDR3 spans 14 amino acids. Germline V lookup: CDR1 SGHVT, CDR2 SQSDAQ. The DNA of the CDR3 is TGTGCCAGCAACTTTATGGGGTTTGGACAGCCCCAGCATTTT. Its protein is CASNFMGFGQPQHF.

In DNA form, the CDR3 reads TGTGCCAGCACTAGGGCGGGAACCTACAATGAGCAGTTCTTC. Translating it yields CASTRAGTYNEQFF. This chain links TRBV28 with TRBJ2-1, with D perhaps TRBD2 (6 bases). There are 14 residues in the CDR3. V was trimmed by 7 bases and J by 2 bases, leaving 12 bases between them. Germline loops: CDR1 MDHEN, CDR2 SYDVKM.

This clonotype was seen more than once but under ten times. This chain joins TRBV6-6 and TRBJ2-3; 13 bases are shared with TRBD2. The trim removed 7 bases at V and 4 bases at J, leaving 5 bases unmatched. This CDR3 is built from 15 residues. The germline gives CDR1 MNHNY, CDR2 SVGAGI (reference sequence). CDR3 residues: CASTRTSGGADTQYF. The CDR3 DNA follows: TGTGCCAGCACCCGGACTAGCGGGGGCGCAGATACGCAGTATTTT.

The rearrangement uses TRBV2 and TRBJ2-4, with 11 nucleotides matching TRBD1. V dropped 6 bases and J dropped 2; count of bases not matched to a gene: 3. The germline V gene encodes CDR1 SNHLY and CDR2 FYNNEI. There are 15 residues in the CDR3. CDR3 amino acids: CASSGTGGTKNIQYF. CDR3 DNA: TGTGCCAGCAGCGGGACAGGGGGAACCAAAAACATTCAGTACTTC.

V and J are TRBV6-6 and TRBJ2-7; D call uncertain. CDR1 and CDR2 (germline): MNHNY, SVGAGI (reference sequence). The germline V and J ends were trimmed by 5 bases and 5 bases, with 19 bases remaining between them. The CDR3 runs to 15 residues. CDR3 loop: CASSGLDVYDDEQYF. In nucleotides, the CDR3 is TGTGCCAGCAGTGGTCTCGACGTATACGACGACGAGCAGTACTTC.

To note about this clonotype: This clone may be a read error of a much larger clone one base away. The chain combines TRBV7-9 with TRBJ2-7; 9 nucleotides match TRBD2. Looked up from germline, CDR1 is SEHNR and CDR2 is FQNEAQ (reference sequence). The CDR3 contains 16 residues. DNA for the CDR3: TGTACCAGCAGCCCTCCTAGCGGGGCAATCTCCTACGAGCAGTACTTC. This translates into CTSSPPSGAISYEQYF.

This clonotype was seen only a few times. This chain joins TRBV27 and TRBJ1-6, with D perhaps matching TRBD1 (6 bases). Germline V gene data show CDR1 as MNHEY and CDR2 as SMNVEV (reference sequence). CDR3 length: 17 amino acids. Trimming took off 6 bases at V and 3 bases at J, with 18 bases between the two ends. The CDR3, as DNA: TGTGCCAGCAGATTGGGACACCCAGGAGTCTATAATTCACCCCTCCACTTT. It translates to CASRLGHPGVYNSPLHF.

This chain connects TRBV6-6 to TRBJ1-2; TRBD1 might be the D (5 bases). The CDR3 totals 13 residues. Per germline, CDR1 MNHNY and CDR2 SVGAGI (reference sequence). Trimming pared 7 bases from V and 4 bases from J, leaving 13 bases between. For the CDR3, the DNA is TGTGCCAGCACAAGGGGTTCGGGCTATGGCTACACCTTC. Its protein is CASTRGSGYGYTF.

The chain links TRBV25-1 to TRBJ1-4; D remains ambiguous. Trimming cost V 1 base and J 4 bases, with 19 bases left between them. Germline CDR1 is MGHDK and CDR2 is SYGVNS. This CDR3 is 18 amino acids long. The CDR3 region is CASSEFRERATLNEKLFF. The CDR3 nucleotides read TGTGCCAGCAGTGAATTTAGAGAGCGGGCGACCCTTAATGAAAAACTGTTTTTT.

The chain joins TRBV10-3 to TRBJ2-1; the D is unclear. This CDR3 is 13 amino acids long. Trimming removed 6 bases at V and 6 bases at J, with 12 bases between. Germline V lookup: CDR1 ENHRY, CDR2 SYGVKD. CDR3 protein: CAIRVSPGNEQFF. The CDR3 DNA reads TGTGCCATCAGAGTGTCCCCAGGCAATGAGCAGTTCTTC.

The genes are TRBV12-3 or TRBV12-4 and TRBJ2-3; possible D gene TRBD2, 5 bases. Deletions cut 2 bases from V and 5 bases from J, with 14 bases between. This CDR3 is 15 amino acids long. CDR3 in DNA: TGTGCCAGCAGTTTAATCGCGGAGGCGGTAGATACGCAGTATTTT. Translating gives CASSLIAEAVDTQYF.

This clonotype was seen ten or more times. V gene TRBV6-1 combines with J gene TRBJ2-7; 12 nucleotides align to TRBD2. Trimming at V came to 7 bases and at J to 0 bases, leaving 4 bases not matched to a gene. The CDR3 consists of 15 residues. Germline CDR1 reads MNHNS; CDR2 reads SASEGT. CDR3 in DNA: TGTGCCAGCACCCAGGGACTAGCGGGCTCCTACGAGCAGTACGTC. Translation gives CASTQGLAGSYEQYV.

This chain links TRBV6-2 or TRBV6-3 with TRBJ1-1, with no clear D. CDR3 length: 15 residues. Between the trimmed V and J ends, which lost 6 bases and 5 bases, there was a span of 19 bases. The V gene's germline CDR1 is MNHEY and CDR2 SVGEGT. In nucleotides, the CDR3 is TGTGCCAGCAGCACTTCTTTGGCAGGCCCTACTGAAGCTTTCTTT. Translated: CASSTSLAGPTEAFF.

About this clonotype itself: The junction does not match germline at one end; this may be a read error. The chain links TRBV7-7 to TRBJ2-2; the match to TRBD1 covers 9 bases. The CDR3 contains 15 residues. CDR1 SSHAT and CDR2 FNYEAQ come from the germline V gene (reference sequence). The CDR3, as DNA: TGTGCTAGCAGCTCTTTGACAGGGGGAACCGGGGAGCTGTTTTTT. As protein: CASSSLTGGTGELFF.

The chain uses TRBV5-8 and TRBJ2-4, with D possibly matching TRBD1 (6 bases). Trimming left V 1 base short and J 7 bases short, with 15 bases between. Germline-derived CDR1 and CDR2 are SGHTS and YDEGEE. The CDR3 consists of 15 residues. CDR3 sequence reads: CASSLRGFGENIQYF. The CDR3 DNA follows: TGTGCCAGCAGCTTGAGGGGGTTTGGTGAGAACATTCAGTACTTC.

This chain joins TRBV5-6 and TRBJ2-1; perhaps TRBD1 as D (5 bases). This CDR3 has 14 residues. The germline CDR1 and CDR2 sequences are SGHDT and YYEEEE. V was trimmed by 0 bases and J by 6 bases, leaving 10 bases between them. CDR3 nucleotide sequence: TGTGCCAGCAGCTTGGCCGCAGGGTTCAATGAGCAGTTCTTC. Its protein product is CASSLAAGFNEQFF.

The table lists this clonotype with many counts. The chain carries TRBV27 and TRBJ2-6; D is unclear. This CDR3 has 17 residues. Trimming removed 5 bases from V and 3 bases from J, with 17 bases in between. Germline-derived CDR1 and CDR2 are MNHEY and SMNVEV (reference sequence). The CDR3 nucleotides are TGTGCCAGCAGTCCGCTAGATCAGTTGGGTGGGGCCAACGTCCTGACTTTC. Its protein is CASSPLDQLGGANVLTF.

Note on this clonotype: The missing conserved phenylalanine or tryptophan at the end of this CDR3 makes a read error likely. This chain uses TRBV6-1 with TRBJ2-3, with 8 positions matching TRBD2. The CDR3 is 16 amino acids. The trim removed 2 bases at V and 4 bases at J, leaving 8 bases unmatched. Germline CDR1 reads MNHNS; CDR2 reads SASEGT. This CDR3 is CASSETAGGRSDTQYS. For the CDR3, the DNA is TGTGCCAGCAGTGAAACTGCGGGGGGACGGTCAGATACGCAGTATTCT.